Following are 8 T cell receptor beta chains from one sample sequenced in a study of T cell responses to AZD1222 COVID-19 vaccine. Profiling relied on immunoSEQ multiplex PCR, and the TCRdb table lists in-frame clones only, not all of them. The repertoire includes 150,000 to 200,000 clones, over 90% of them detected once, and about 3.9% sits in the top ten. The material was peripheral blood, obtained on day 0 of AZD1222 vaccination. Every receptor here comes from an adult in good health.

This chain joins TRBV3-1 (or the pseudogene TRBV3-2) and TRBJ2-1, with 9 bases lining up with TRBD2. Per the germline V gene, CDR1 is LGHDT and CDR2 is YNNKEL (reference sequence). This CDR3 is 17 amino acids long. With 4 bases clipped from V and 8 bases from J, the junction kept 15 bases outside the gene matches. Here the CDR3 reads CASSPSGVAGVGDEQFF. For the CDR3, the DNA is TGTGCCAGCAGCCCGAGTGGGGTAGCGGGGGTCGGGGATGAGCAGTTCTTC.

The genes are TRBV6-5 and TRBJ2-1, with 10 bases matching TRBD1. Germline V lookup: CDR1 MNHEY, CDR2 SVGAGI. V was pared by 8 bases and J by 7 bases, with 8 bases of the junction left unmatched. The CDR3 sequence is 14 residues long. The CDR3 sequence: CASWDRGRENEQFF. The CDR3 DNA is TGTGCCAGCTGGGACAGGGGTCGGGAGAATGAGCAGTTCTTC.

The chain has TRBV13 and TRBJ2-3, with D unclear. The germline V gene has CDR1 PRHDT and CDR2 FYEKMQ (reference sequence). The V end was cut by 0 bases, the J end by 5 bases, with 9 bases between. There are 14 residues in the CDR3. The CDR3 DNA is TGTGCCAGCAGCTTAGGCCAGACGGTAGATACGCAGTATTTT. Protein: CASSLGQTVDTQYF.

This clone was observed once. The chain carries TRBV27 and TRBJ2-3, with a tentative D call TRBD1 (6 bases). The CDR3 sequence is 16 residues long. The ends were cut back, 3 bases at V and 6 bases at J, with 19 bases in the middle. CDR1 is MNHEY, CDR2 SMNVEV, per germline (reference sequence). This chain's CDR3 is CASSFGVRGPADTQYF. CDR3 sequence (DNA): TGTGCCAGCAGTTTCGGAGTCAGGGGTCCAGCGGATACGCAGTATTTT.

This clone was observed many times. The V gene is TRBV7-9, the J gene TRBJ1-5; 7 bases line up with TRBD1. Germline V gene lookup returns CDR1 SEHNR and CDR2 FQNEAQ (reference sequence). The CDR3 sequence is 17 residues long. J was trimmed by 4 bases and V by 1 base; bases with no gene match: 10. CDR3 DNA: TGTGCCAGCAGCTTAGGGGACAGTCGAGGTTGGAATCAGCCCCAGCATTTT. Protein sequence: CASSLGDSRGWNQPQHF.

This CDR3 reads CASSLSREGLYYYGYTF. In DNA, the CDR3 is TGTGCCAGCAGTTTATCGAGAGAAGGCCTCTATTACTATGGCTACACCTTC. This chain connects TRBV27 to TRBJ1-2; D unresolved. The CDR3 is 17 residues long. Trimming left V 0 bases short and J 3 bases short, with 17 bases between. Germline loops: CDR1 MNHEY, CDR2 SMNVEV (reference sequence).

The chain couples TRBV5-1 to TRBJ2-2, with TRBD2 as a possible D gene (6 bases). With 1 base removed from V and 6 bases from J, the gap between germline ends came to 10 bases. This CDR3 spans 14 amino acids. From germline, CDR1 is SGHRS and CDR2 YFSETQ. The CDR3 loop is CASSLRLEPGELFF. The CDR3, as DNA: TGCGCCAGCAGCTTGCGACTAGAACCCGGGGAGCTGTTTTTT.

This rearrangement joins TRBV28 to TRBJ1-2; tentatively, D is TRBD1 (5 bases). The ends were cut back, 4 bases at V and 7 bases at J, with 10 bases in the middle. CDR1 and CDR2 from the germline V gene are MDHEN and SYDVKM. This CDR3 is 12 amino acids long. CDR3 protein: CASSSTRGGYTF. The CDR3 DNA sequence: TGTGCCAGCAGTTCCACTAGGGGTGGCTACACCTTC.